The 6 T cell receptor beta chains below all came from one sample that was sequenced in a study of T-cell memory formation after mild COVID-19. Via MiXCR, TCRdb re-called the 5' RACE reads, giving one row per CDR3 protein. The sample shows around 53,000 distinct CDR3 sequences, 12% of them seen only once. The material sequenced was PBMCs or a T cell subset sorted from them (not recorded which). These receptors all stem from a young man who had mild COVID-19 (a few samples of this study predate the infection). Cell type and time point are not known.

The sample holds many counts of this clonotype. The chain couples TRBV7-2 to TRBJ2-5; D uncertain. The CDR3 length is 16 residues. In germline, CDR1 is SGHTA, CDR2 FQGNSA. Trimming took 5 bases from V and 7 from J, leaving 23 bases between them. The CDR3 reads CASSLDGPVRILTQYF. DNA of the CDR3: TGTGCCAGCAGCCTGGACGGTCCCGTACGCATCCTGACCCAGTACTTC.

The chain has TRBV9 and TRBJ2-5, with D perhaps TRBD2 (6 bases). V shed 0 bases and J shed 1 base, with 13 bases lying between them. The CDR3 is 16 amino acids. The germline gives CDR1 SGDLS, CDR2 YYNGEE. CDR3 sequence (DNA): TGTGCCAGCAGCGTAGCTTTCGGGGGTATCCAAGAGACCCAGTACTTC. As protein: CASSVAFGGIQETQYF.

This clonotype was found many times. The V call is TRBV5-1, the J call TRBJ2-5; TRBD1 agrees at 8 bases. Germline V CDR1 and CDR2: SGHRS, YFSETQ. The CDR3 covers 14 residues. Losses at the gene ends were 5 bases for V and 5 bases for J; bases not matched to a gene: 8. The CDR3 protein is CASRQAGGAETQYF. CDR3 nucleotide sequence: TGCGCCAGCAGACAAGCAGGGGGCGCGGAGACCCAGTACTTC. Supplemented by reference TRBV5-1 and TRBJ2-5, the full variable domain reads KAGVTQTPRYLIKTRGQQVTLSCSPISGHRSVSWYQQTPGQGLQFLFEYFSETQRNKGNFPGRFSGRQFSNSRSEMNVSTLELGDSALYLCASRQAGGAETQYFGPGTRLLVL.

The chain is built from TRBV6-5 and TRBJ1-2; weak D call: TRBD1 (5 bases). Per the germline V gene, CDR1 is MNHEY and CDR2 is SVGAGI. Trimming took off 5 bases at V and 4 bases at J, with 11 bases between the two ends. The CDR3 contains 13 residues. CDR3 bases: TGTGCCAGCAGTCCAGGGAAACTCTATGGCTACACCTTC. It is translated as CASSPGKLYGYTF.

The genes are TRBV5-4 and TRBJ2-7, with 8 nucleotides matching TRBD1. V dropped 3 bases and J dropped 5; count of bases not matched to a gene: 7. Germline V gene data show CDR1 as SGHNT and CDR2 as YYREEE (reference sequence). The length of the CDR3 is 14 residues. CDR3 sequence reads: CASSSRGRWNEQYF. CDR3 nucleotide sequence: TGTGCCAGCAGCTCCAGGGGGCGCTGGAACGAGCAGTACTTC.

This clonotype is medium-sized (0.01 to 0.1%) by share. The rearrangement joins TRBV6-5 to TRBJ2-7; 8 nucleotides agree with TRBD2. V was clipped by 9 bases and J by 1 base; unmatched bases: 11. The CDR3 is 15 amino acids. Germline V gene sequence: CDR1 MNHEY, CDR2 SVGAGI. The CDR3 sequence is CASPWPRGRSYEQYV. The CDR3 coding sequence is TGTGCCAGTCCCTGGCCTCGCGGGAGGTCCTACGAGCAGTACGTC.